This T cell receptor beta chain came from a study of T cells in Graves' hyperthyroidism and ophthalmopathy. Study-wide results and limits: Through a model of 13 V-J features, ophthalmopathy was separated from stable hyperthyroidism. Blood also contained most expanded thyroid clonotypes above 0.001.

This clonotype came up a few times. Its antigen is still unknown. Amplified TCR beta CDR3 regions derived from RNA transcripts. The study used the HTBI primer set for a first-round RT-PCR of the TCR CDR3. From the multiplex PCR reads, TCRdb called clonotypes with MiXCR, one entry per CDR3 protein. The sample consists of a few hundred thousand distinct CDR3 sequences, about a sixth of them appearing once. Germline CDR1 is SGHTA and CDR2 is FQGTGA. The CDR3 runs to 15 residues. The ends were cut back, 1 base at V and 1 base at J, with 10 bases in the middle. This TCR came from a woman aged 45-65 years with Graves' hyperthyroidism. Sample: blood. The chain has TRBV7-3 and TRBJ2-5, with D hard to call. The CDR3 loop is CASSLNKGPQETQYF. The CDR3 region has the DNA TGTGCCAGCAGCTTAAATAAAGGACCCCAAGAGACCCAGTACTTC.